The 10 T cell receptor beta chains below come from one sample, sequenced in a study of cytomegalovirus exposure and HLA in healthy donors. The study ran its PCR with 60 Vbeta and 13 Jbeta primers. TCRdb's table, derived via immunoSEQ multiplex PCR, lists solely in-frame clones and lacks some. The data show roughly 97,000 clones, 73% seen once. The specimen was PBMCs. Receptors were obtained from a man aged 40-49 years in good health and CMV-seronegative.

This clone showed up just a few times. The chain recombines TRBV5-6 with TRBJ1-4; D is perhaps TRBD1 (6 bases). The germline V and J ends were trimmed by 0 bases and 3 bases, with 9 bases remaining between them. This CDR3 region has 15 residues. CDR1 and CDR2 from the germline V gene are SGHDT and YYEEEE. CDR3 DNA sequence: TGTGCCAGCAGCTTGGCAGGGGCGGCTAATGAAAAACTGTTTTTT. Its translation is CASSLAGAANEKLFF. Together with reference TRBV5-6 and TRBJ1-4, the CDR3 gives the full variable domain: DAGVTQSPTHLIKTRGQQVTLRCSPKSGHDTVSWYQQALGQGPQFIFQYYEEEERQRGNFPDRFSGHQFPNYSSELNVNALLLGDSALYLCASSLAGAANEKLFFGSGTQLSVL.

Only a few counts were recorded for this clone. The chain employs TRBV14 and TRBJ2-3; D not certain. The CDR3 runs 14 residues. Trimming removed 0 bases from V and 4 bases from J, with 8 bases in between. CDR1 SGHDN and CDR2 FVKESK come from the germline V gene. CDR3 nucleotides: TGTGCCAGCAGCCAAGATCCCCGGGCAGATACGCAGTATTTT. Its protein product is CASSQDPRADTQYF.

This clone was counted once. CDR3 DNA sequence: TGTGCCAGCAGTCACTCCTACGAGCAGTACTTC. This translates into CASSHSYEQYF. This chain connects TRBV28 to TRBJ2-7; D uncertain. Trimming took 5 bases from V and 0 from J, leaving 2 bases between them. There are 11 residues in the CDR3. Germline V CDR1 and CDR2: MDHEN, SYDVKM.

The rearrangement links TRBV2 to TRBJ1-5; unclear D gene. Trimming took off 4 bases at V and 0 bases at J, with 7 bases between the two ends. CDR3 length: 14 amino acids. In germline, CDR1 is SNHLY, CDR2 FYNNEI. For the CDR3, the DNA is TGTGCCAGCAGTGGCCAGATTAGCAATCAGCCCCAGCATTTT. It specifies CASSGQISNQPQHF.

The rearrangement links TRBV13 to TRBJ1-6; D uncertain. V lost 6 bases to trimming and J lost 9 bases, with 12 bases between them. The CDR3 is 13 residues long. Per the germline V gene, CDR1 is PRHDT and CDR2 is FYEKMQ (reference sequence). In DNA, the CDR3 is TGTGCCAGCAGGGCTGGCCACCCTTCACCCCTCCACTTT. Translated, it gives CASRAGHPSPLHF. The full variable domain, rest sourced from reference TRBV13 and TRBJ1-6, is AAGVIQSPRHLIKEKRETATLKCYPIPRHDTVYWYQQGPGQDPQFLISFYEKMQSDKGSIPDRFSAQQFSDYHSELNMSSLELGDSALYFCASRAGHPSPLHFGNGTRLTVT.

Only one count was recorded for this clone. V is TRBV2 and J is TRBJ1-6; the D gene is possibly TRBD1 (5 bases). Germline lookup yields CDR1 SNHLY and CDR2 FYNNEI. This CDR3 has 15 residues. V dropped 1 base and J dropped 6 bases, with 10 bases sitting between them. Written as DNA, the CDR3 is TGTGCCAGCAGTGAAGTGGGGGGTGGTAATTCACCCCTCCACTTT. It encodes CASSEVGGGNSPLHF.

The chain joins TRBV2 to TRBJ1-4; 7 nucleotides align to TRBD1. J gave up 8 bases and V 4 bases, and 4 bases lay outside the gene matches. Germline lookup yields CDR1 SNHLY and CDR2 FYNNEI. The CDR3 spans 13 residues. The CDR3 nucleotides read TGTGCCAGCAGTGGACAGGGTTTAGAAAAACTGTTTTTT. Protein product: CASSGQGLEKLFF.

As concerns this clone: A junction end diverges from the germline sequence, so it may reflect a read error. The chain links TRBV6-1 to TRBJ1-1; tentative D call: TRBD1 (5 bases). Germline CDR1 MNHNS, CDR2 SASEGT. The CDR3 sequence is 15 residues long. CDR3 sequence reads: CASSAGHFMNTEALF. For the CDR3, the DNA is TGTGCCAGCAGTGCCGGACACTTCATGAACACTGAAGCTCTCTTT.

The chain joins TRBV2 to TRBJ2-7; 9 bases fit TRBD1. Per the germline V gene, CDR1 is SNHLY and CDR2 is FYNNEI. CDR3 size: 14 residues. J lost 3 bases, V lost 6 bases, and 6 bases had no gene match. The CDR3 DNA sequence: TGTGCCAGCAGGAGGGACAGGGATAACTACGAGCAGTACTTC. This gives the protein CASRRDRDNYEQYF.

The V gene is TRBV6-5, the J gene TRBJ2-7; 9 nucleotides agree with TRBD1. V lost 6 bases to trimming and J lost 6 bases; unmatched junction nucleotides: 6. The CDR3 consists of 13 residues. The germline V gene has CDR1 MNHEY and CDR2 SVGAGI. CDR3 in DNA: TGTGCCAGCAGGGCAGGGACAGGGACCGAGCAGTACTTC. Protein product: CASRAGTGTEQYF.